This T cell receptor (beta chain) is drawn from a study of blood T cell repertoires in COVID-19 (dated by TCRdb to 2018 to 2020). Context from the whole study: The collaborator samples originated in the United States, Italy and Spain and spanned the acute and convalescent phases of COVID-19. The material from the prospective study consisted of cDNA or gDNA derived from T cells, B-cell-depleted T cells, or PBMCs. Subjects who had been exposed to COVID-19, were actively infected with it, or had recovered from it provided the deeply sampled blood TCRbeta repertoires that made up the dataset. The repertoires were released in a freely available public database intended as a resource for research on the immune response to SARS-CoV-2. The samples were drawn from the first 160 participants of the ongoing ImmuneRACE study and from under 1,500 subjects provided by 6 global collaborators. Sample metadata almost always included a de-identified subject ID, COVID-19 status, age in years and sex. HLA class I and class II types, where available, came from metadata supplied by the sample provider rather than from assay-based typing.

The immunoSEQ Assay, a bias-controlled multiplex PCR, was used to amplify TCRbeta CDR3 regions from genomic DNA. The original methods were these. The number of nucleated cells in each sample was estimated by amplification of reference gene primers within the assay. To quantify the absolute abundance of each unique TCRbeta CDR3 rearrangement, sequence reads were collapsed and filtered. For each sample, productive Simpson clonality was calculated by taking the square root of Simpson's diversity index across productive rearrangements. The source is immuneACCESS, and TCRdb retained only in-frame sequences with V and J called. Part of the clones is not carried over; for the studies checked, unresolved V genes explain less than half of this, and the remainder is unexplained. That table supplies the V and J calls and clone size; D and trimming were determined from the DNA. This sample gives about 140,000 clones in total; around 80% of them show up just once. Roughly 10% of the sample lies in the top ten.

For this clone: Which antigen it targets is not known. Base-call qualities are not available, and no considerably larger clone is one nucleotide away.

CDR1 SEHNR and CDR2 FQNEAQ are derived from the germline V gene (reference sequence). Clipping removes 5 bases from V and 6 bases from J, with 6 as the unmatched junction base count. There are 14 amino acids in the CDR3, from cysteine to phenylalanine inclusive. The read is trimmed to its CDR3 DNA, 42 bases read in frame from base 1. The paper's findings and limits, for the study overall: How much clinical and demographic metadata was included differed by source and by participant, and the metadata was provided uncurated.

Collaborating institutions collected whole blood in K2EDTA tubes following their own protocols. For TCRbeta analysis, collaborators shipped samples in one of three forms: frozen whole blood, isolated PBMCs, or DNA extracted from either of those sample types. Recombination connected TRBV7-9 to TRBJ2-1; TRBD1 matches 8 bases in the middle. This clonotype was sampled from a man aged 55-75 years with active or convalescent COVID-19. Sequenced sample: peripheral blood. The CDR3 region has the sequence CASSPGQGSNEQFF. The DNA sequence reads TGTGCCAGCAGCCCCGGACAGGGCAGCAATGAGCAGTTCTTC.